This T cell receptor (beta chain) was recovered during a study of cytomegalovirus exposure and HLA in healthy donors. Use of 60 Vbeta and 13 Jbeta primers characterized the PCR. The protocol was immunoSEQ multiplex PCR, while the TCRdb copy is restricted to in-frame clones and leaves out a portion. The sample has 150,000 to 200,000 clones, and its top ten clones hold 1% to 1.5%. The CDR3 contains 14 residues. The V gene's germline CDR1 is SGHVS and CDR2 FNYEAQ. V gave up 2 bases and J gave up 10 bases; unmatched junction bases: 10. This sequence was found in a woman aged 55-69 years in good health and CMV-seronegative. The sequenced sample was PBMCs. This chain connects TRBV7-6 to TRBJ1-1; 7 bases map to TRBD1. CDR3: CASSLWRQGAGAFF. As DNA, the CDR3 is TGTGCCAGCAGCTTATGGCGACAGGGCGCCGGAGCTTTCTTT.